This T cell receptor beta chain was sequenced in a study of shared clonotypes between healthy human individuals. Study outcomes and limitations: Among donors, sharing of clonotypes was expected to be affected by sequencing depth.

As to this clone: As yet, its antigen is unknown.

There are 14 residues in the CDR3. The V gene end was trimmed by 7 bases and the J gene end by 7 bases; junction bases not matched to a gene: 9. Germline V gene sequence: CDR1 LNHDA, CDR2 SQIVND (reference sequence). DNA from unsorted PBMC was sequenced on ten immunoSEQ deep assay plates. The authors' processing: Junction-only immunoSEQ sequences carried no quality scores, so filtering differed. Here immunoSEQ multiplex PCR was the method, and the copy in TCRdb shows in-frame clones only, minus some. From that table come the V and J calls and clone size; the DNA was used to work out D and trimming. The table lists about 470,000 clones, roughly 77% of them singletons.

This TCR came from a woman aged 35 to 49 in good health. Some clones in this sample may be carry-over from other donors' samples. The material sequenced was PBMCs. V is TRBV19 and J is TRBJ1-4; 7 nucleotides line up with TRBD1. The DNA for the CDR3 is TGTGCCAGTATGAAAGAACAGGGGACTGAAAAACTGTTTTTT. Protein: CASMKEQGTEKLFF.